One and the same sample provided the 24 T cell receptor beta chains below, sequenced in a study of blood T cells in healthy people across ages. For the second PCR, which ran for about 7 to 12 cycles, a sample-barcoded 5' primer and a J-beta primer mix were used. Each CDR3 protein gets one entry after TCRdb re-called the 5' RACE reads with MiXCR. The sample holds about 640,000 distinct CDR3 sequences, 58% seen once. The sequenced sample was blood. The receptors stem from a man in his sixties in good health.

CDR3 DNA sequence: TGTGCCAGCAGCCAAGAGGGGCTAGCATGGAATGAGCAGTTCTTC. Residues: CASSQEGLAWNEQFF. The chain joins TRBV3-1 to TRBJ2-1; D assignment may be TRBD1 or TRBD2 (5 bases each). In germline, CDR1 is LGHDT, CDR2 YNNKEL (reference sequence). Trimming removed 0 bases at V and 7 bases at J, with 13 bases between. This CDR3 spans 15 amino acids.

This chain joins TRBV28 and TRBJ2-7; 8 bases fit TRBD1. The V and J ends lost 5 bases and 6 bases, in that order; junction bases with no gene match: 6. The CDR3 extends over 13 amino acids. Germline lookup yields CDR1 MDHEN and CDR2 SYDVKM. The CDR3 loop is CASSPRTGIEQYF. The CDR3, as DNA: TGTGCCAGCAGTCCCCGGACAGGGATCGAGCAGTACTTC.

V gene TRBV5-1 combines with J gene TRBJ2-7, with D perhaps assigned TRBD1 or TRBD2 (5 bases each). There are 15 residues in the CDR3. CDR1 is SGHRS, CDR2 YFSETQ, per germline. The ends were cut back, 4 bases at V and 2 bases at J, with 16 bases in the middle. The CDR3 nucleotides read TGCGCCAGCAGCAGGACCGGGACCGGAACCTACGAGCAGTACTTC. This codes for CASSRTGTGTYEQYF.

This rearrangement joins TRBV10-3 to TRBJ2-3; the D is unclear. The V gene's germline CDR1 is ENHRY and CDR2 SYGVKD. CDR3 length: 14 amino acids. V lost 3 bases and J lost 2, with 9 bases in between. CDR3: CAISEFLSTDTQYF. DNA for the CDR3: TGTGCCATCAGTGAATTCCTGTCCACAGATACGCAGTATTTT.

Details on this clonotype: Mismatch with germline at one junction end may stem from a read error. This rearrangement joins TRBV28 to TRBJ2-1; D gene unclear. CDR3 size: 16 residues. Germline assignment: CDR1 MDHEN and CDR2 SYDVKM. The CDR3 protein is CVSIQRLPPGYNEQFF. The CDR3 DNA is TGTGTCAGCATACAACGACTTCCGCCGGGTTACAATGAGCAGTTCTTC.

This clonotype was seen a few times. The chain combines TRBV12-3 or TRBV12-4 with TRBJ2-7, with 9 positions matching TRBD1. The CDR3 is 15 residues long. Losses at the gene ends were 5 bases for V and 7 bases for J; bases not matched to a gene: 12. For the CDR3, the DNA is TGTGCCAGCAGTGCAAACCGACAGGGGGTCGGAGAGCAGTACTTC. Encoded protein: CASSANRQGVGEQYF.

This clonotype showed up just once. The chain joins TRBV14 to TRBJ2-3; TRBD2 matches 10 bases. The germline CDR1 and CDR2 sequences are SGHDN and FVKESK. The CDR3 has 16 amino acids. V shed 2 bases and J 5 bases; nucleotides not matched to a gene: 7. The CDR3 nucleotides are TGTGCCAGCAGCCAAAACCTAGCGGGAGCGGGAGATACGCAGTATTTT. Its translation is CASSQNLAGAGDTQYF.

About this clonotype: One end of the junction is discordant with germline, which a read error may explain. The chain links TRBV10-3 to TRBJ2-5; TRBD1 matches at 7 bases. Germline values: CDR1 ENHRY, CDR2 SYGVKD. The CDR3 is 12 amino acids. CDR3 amino acids: CAISPQGDEQYF. In nucleotides, the CDR3 is TGTGCCATCAGTCCCCAGGGGGACGAGCAGTATTTC.

The genes are TRBV29-1 and TRBJ2-3; no clear D gene. The CDR3 contains 11 residues. V lost 8 bases and J 2 bases, leaving 8 bases between the germline ends. Germline CDR1 SQVTM, CDR2 ANQGSEA. In DNA, the CDR3 is TGCAGCCTGTCCCACACAGATACGCAGTATTTT. This gives the protein CSLSHTDTQYF.

The rearrangement uses TRBV28 and TRBJ2-7; 7 nucleotides line up with TRBD2. The CDR3 runs 14 residues. CDR1 MDHEN and CDR2 SYDVKM come from the germline V gene. The V segment lost 5 bases and the J segment 2 bases; nucleotides outside the gene matches: 6. This CDR3 reads CASSGPGLPYEQYF. For the CDR3, the DNA is TGTGCCAGCAGTGGACCGGGACTACCCTACGAGCAGTACTTC.

This rearrangement joins TRBV6-5 to TRBJ2-7; TRBD1 aligns across 9 bases. V lost 5 bases and J lost 6; bases outside the gene matches: 5. Germline-derived CDR1 and CDR2 are MNHEY and SVGAGI. CDR3 length: 13 residues. CDR3 loop: CASSAGTGSEQYF. In DNA, the CDR3 is TGTGCCAGCAGTGCCGGGACAGGGAGCGAGCAGTACTTC.

This clonotype was seen only a few times. V and J are TRBV4-3 and TRBJ2-3; no reliable D call. Germline lookup yields CDR1 LGHNA and CDR2 YSLEER. This CDR3 has 13 residues. Trimming shortened V by 1 base and J by 3 bases, and 5 bases separated the two germline ends. The chain's CDR3 is CASSQVVTDTQYF. The CDR3 nucleotides read TGCGCCAGCAGCCAAGTAGTGACAGATACGCAGTATTTT.

In its sample, this clonotype was seen many times. Germline is not matched at one junction end, which may reflect a read error. The rearrangement joins TRBV28 to TRBJ2-1; D remains ambiguous. Germline CDR1 and CDR2: MDHEN and SYDVKM. This CDR3 region has 11 residues. As DNA, the CDR3 is TGCGCCAGCAGCTTGGGGTATGAGCAGTTCTTC. Protein product: CASSLGYEQFF.

V and J are TRBV6-6 and TRBJ2-7, with a tentative D call TRBD2 (5 bases). The V gene's germline CDR1 is MNHNY and CDR2 SVGAGI (reference sequence). This CDR3 has 13 amino acids. With 5 bases removed from V and 3 bases from J, the gap between germline ends came to 11 bases. CDR3 in amino acids: CASSLSGYYEQYF. The CDR3 bases are TGTGCCAGCAGTCTCAGCGGCTACTACGAGCAGTACTTC.

The chain combines TRBV5-1 with TRBJ2-7; D might be TRBD2 (5 bases). This CDR3 is 15 amino acids long. V lost 3 bases to trimming and J lost 0 bases, with 13 bases between them. Looked up from germline, CDR1 is SGHRS and CDR2 is YFSETQ. The DNA for the CDR3 is TGCGCCAGCAGCTCCCACCCGGGAAACTCCTACGAGCAGTACTTC. This codes for CASSSHPGNSYEQYF. Full variable domain (missing parts from reference TRBV5-1 and TRBJ2-7): KAGVTQTPRYLIKTRGQQVTLSCSPISGHRSVSWYQQTPGQGLQFLFEYFSETQRNKGNFPGRFSGRQFSNSRSEMNVSTLELGDSALYLCASSSHPGNSYEQYFGPGTRLTVT.

The chain is built from TRBV2 and TRBJ2-3; 12 nucleotides align to TRBD2. V lost 8 bases, J lost 0 bases, and 3 bases stayed unmatched. Germline lookup yields CDR1 SNHLY and CDR2 FYNNEI. The length of the CDR3 is 15 residues. Here the CDR3 reads CASCTSGGSTDTQYF. The CDR3 DNA is TGTGCCAGCTGTACTAGCGGGGGGAGCACAGATACGCAGTATTTT.

The chain uses TRBV20-1 and TRBJ1-2; no clear D. CDR3 length: 12 residues. Germline CDR1 reads DFQATT; CDR2 reads SNEGSKA (reference sequence). The V end was cut by 3 bases, the J end by 2 bases, with 7 bases between. In DNA, the CDR3 is TGCAGTGCTAGTTCGGGGAACTATGGCTACACCTTC. Amino acid sequence: CSASSGNYGYTF.

This clonotype was picked up one time. The V call is TRBV2, the J call TRBJ1-5; possible D gene TRBD1, 5 bases. The CDR3 has 13 amino acids. V lost 6 bases, J lost 2 bases, and 8 bases lay in between. Per the germline V gene, CDR1 is SNHLY and CDR2 is FYNNEI. The CDR3 coding sequence is TGTGCCAGCAGAGGGGACGGCAATCAGCCCCAGCATTTT. It translates to CASRGDGNQPQHF.

A few counts support this clonotype. V usage is TRBV5-1 and J usage is TRBJ2-7, with no clear D. The ends were cut back, 3 bases at V and 5 bases at J, with 12 bases in the middle. Germline CDR1 reads SGHRS; CDR2 reads YFSETQ. The CDR3 runs 13 residues. The CDR3 is CASSWGTKDEQYF. The CDR3 DNA is TGCGCCAGCAGCTGGGGAACTAAAGACGAGCAGTACTTC.

J is TRBJ2-1 and V is TRBV4-1, with TRBD2 as a possible D gene (5 bases). Trimming stripped 0 bases from V and 9 bases from J, with 9 bases between. The CDR3 spans 13 residues. CDR1 is MGHRA, CDR2 YSYEKL, per germline. CDR3 sequence: CASSQDGETEQFF. The CDR3, as DNA: TGCGCCAGCAGCCAAGATGGGGAGACTGAGCAGTTCTTC.

The genes are TRBV29-1 and TRBJ2-1, with 10 bases fitting TRBD1. Trimming at V came to 7 bases and at J to 10 bases, leaving 7 bases not matched to a gene. The CDR3 is 12 amino acids. Germline V gene sequence: CDR1 SQVTM, CDR2 ANQGSEA. The CDR3 region has the DNA TGCAGCGCCAGACAGGGGGCGGGGGAGCAGTTCTTC. Its translation is CSARQGAGEQFF.

The genes are TRBV28 and TRBJ2-7; 8 bases match TRBD1. This CDR3 comprises 16 residues. Germline V gene data show CDR1 as MDHEN and CDR2 as SYDVKM. J gave up 9 bases and V 6 bases, and 19 bases lay outside the gene matches. The DNA for the CDR3 is TGTGCCAGCAGCCCCTCCACAGGGGGAAACCCTACGTGGCAGTACTTC. It encodes CASSPSTGGNPTWQYF.

This clonotype was seen only a few times. The chain links TRBV5-4 to TRBJ1-4; D may be TRBD1 (6 bases). The CDR3 is 16 residues long. V was clipped by 0 bases and J by 2 bases, with 11 bases between them. Germline V lookup: CDR1 SGHNT, CDR2 YYREEE (reference sequence). Here the CDR3 DNA reads TGTGCCAGCAGCTTGGGCAGGGGCTCGACTAATGAAAAACTGTTTTTT. This gives the protein CASSLGRGSTNEKLFF.

This chain joins TRBV7-8 and TRBJ1-4; D remains ambiguous. In germline, CDR1 is SGHVS, CDR2 FQNEAQ. This CDR3 has 17 residues. Trimming pared 5 bases from V and 8 bases from J, leaving 24 bases between. Here the CDR3 reads CASSPSASPPTLEKLFF. CDR3 sequence (DNA): TGTGCCAGCAGCCCTAGCGCTAGTCCACCGACTTTAGAAAAACTGTTTTTT.